One sample yielded the 13 T cell receptor beta chains listed below, sequenced in a study of CD8 T cells in Susac syndrome (dated by TCRdb to about 2019). The library relied on the immunoSEQ multiplex PCR assay. RNA was extracted with the RNeasy kit and roughly 0.45 to 1 ug was reverse transcribed using random hexamers. TCRdb reprocessing: public reads trimmed at Q25 with fastp, clones called with MiXCR, in-frame beta chains kept. When rows share a CDR3 protein, they turn into one entry using the most common DNA and genes. The sample has 150,000 to 200,000 distinct CDR3 sequences on record, approximately 94% of them singletons. In total, the top ten clones hold approximately 0.11% of the sample. The sequenced sample consisted of CD4+ T cells from PBMCs. These receptors were taken from a human donor with Susac syndrome.

The chain combines TRBV30 with TRBJ2-6; 9 bases map to TRBD2. V lost 8 bases and J lost 4; bases outside the gene matches: 6. The CDR3 has 14 amino acids. Germline values: CDR1 GTSNPN, CDR2 SVGIG (reference sequence). The DNA for the CDR3 is TGTGCCGCGGGAGGGCGAGGGGGGGCCAACGTCCTGACTTTC. Translating gives CAAGGRGGANVLTF.

The chain uses TRBV9 and TRBJ2-5, with 7 nucleotides matching TRBD1. The CDR3 runs 15 residues. V dropped 4 bases and J dropped 4; count of bases not matched to a gene: 10. Germline loops: CDR1 SGDLS, CDR2 YYNGEE. The CDR3, as DNA: TGTGCCAGCAGCCCACGACAGGGAACGGGAGAGACCCAGTACTTC. Translation: CASSPRQGTGETQYF.

There are a few counts of this clonotype. The chain has TRBV5-1 and TRBJ1-1; D is undetermined. Trimming left V 0 bases short and J 13 bases short, with 13 bases between. The length of the CDR3 is 12 residues. Germline CDR1 reads SGHRS; CDR2 reads YFSETQ. The CDR3: CASSLDKAEIFF. Here the CDR3 DNA reads TGCGCCAGCAGCTTGGACAAGGCGGAAATTTTCTTT. Based on the CDR3 plus reference TRBV5-1 and TRBJ1-1, the full variable domain is KAGVTQTPRYLIKTRGQQVTLSCSPISGHRSVSWYQQTPGQGLQFLFEYFSETQRNKGNFPGRFSGRQFSNSRSEMNVSTLELGDSALYLCASSLDKAEIFFGQGTRLTVV.

The chain is built from TRBV30 and TRBJ2-3; 10 positions agree with TRBD1. The CDR3 has 14 residues. Germline trimming cut 0 bases from V and 4 bases from J; bases unmatched to any gene: 1. In germline, CDR1 is GTSNPN, CDR2 SVGIG (reference sequence). CDR3 coding DNA: TGTGCCTGGAGTGTAGGACAGGGGGCAGATACGCAGTATTTT. Translating gives CAWSVGQGADTQYF.

The chain is built from TRBV7-8 and TRBJ1-4, with 9 bases that match TRBD1. The CDR3 has 14 residues. The V gene's germline CDR1 is SGHVS and CDR2 FQNEAQ. V was pared by 6 bases and J by 6 bases, with 5 bases of the junction left unmatched. CDR3 in amino acids: CASRRTGGYEKLFF. The CDR3 DNA sequence: TGTGCCAGCAGACGAACAGGGGGCTATGAAAAACTGTTTTTT.

This chain connects TRBV6-5 to TRBJ1-3; D not resolved. Trimming took 7 bases from V and 0 from J, leaving 4 bases between them. CDR3 size: 12 residues. CDR1 is MNHEY and CDR2 is SVGAGI in the germline V gene. This CDR3 reads CASISSGNTIYF. In nucleotides, the CDR3 is TGTGCCAGCATTAGCTCTGGAAACACCATATATTTT.

The genes are TRBV20-1 and TRBJ1-2; D gene uncertain. Germline V lookup: CDR1 DFQATT, CDR2 SNEGSKA (reference sequence). The V gene lost 1 base and the J gene lost 12 bases, with 18 bases spanning the gap. This CDR3 region has 13 residues. CDR3: CSARVPGPKGNTF. As DNA, the CDR3 is TGCAGTGCTAGAGTCCCCGGACCCAAAGGAAACACCTTC.

The chain couples TRBV18 to TRBJ1-2, with TRBD1 matching 7 bases. J lost 7 bases, V lost 3 bases, and 8 bases had no gene match. The CDR3 loop spans 14 amino acids. CDR1 is KGHSH, CDR2 LQKENI, per germline. CDR3 in DNA: TGTGCCAGCTCACCCGGACAGGCCTCGGCTGGCTACACCTTC. It codes for CASSPGQASAGYTF.

This clonotype was seen once. The genes are TRBV13 and TRBJ2-3; D is ambiguous. V lost 4 bases, J lost 6 bases, and 20 bases lay in between. The germline V gene encodes CDR1 PRHDT and CDR2 FYEKMQ (reference sequence). The CDR3 contains 16 residues. This CDR3 is CASSSSLGAELDTQYF. CDR3 DNA sequence: TGTGCCAGCAGCTCCAGCCTGGGCGCGGAGTTGGATACGCAGTATTTT.

The chain employs TRBV12-3 or TRBV12-4 and TRBJ2-5, with 8 bases aligning to TRBD1. V gave up 5 bases and J gave up 1 base; unmatched junction bases: 3. CDR3 length: 14 residues. CDR3 sequence reads: CASSGQGSQETQYF. DNA for the CDR3: TGTGCCAGCAGTGGACAGGGCTCCCAAGAGACCCAGTACTTC.

The chain has TRBV7-2 and TRBJ2-7; 9 bases line up with TRBD2. In germline, CDR1 is SGHTA, CDR2 FQGNSA. The J segment lost 6 bases and the V segment lost 4 bases, leaving 7 bases of the junction unmatched. The CDR3 runs to 14 residues. In DNA, the CDR3 is TGTGCCAGCAGCTCCCGTAGCGGGGGTGTCGAGCAGTACTTC. It translates to CASSSRSGGVEQYF.

The J gene is TRBJ2-5, the V gene TRBV7-2, with TRBD1 as a possible D gene (5 bases). Trimming cost V 3 bases and J 1 base, with 6 bases left between them. The CDR3 totals 13 residues. Germline CDR1 is SGHTA and CDR2 is FQGNSA. In nucleotides, the CDR3 is TGTGCCAGCAGCTTTACAGGCCAAGAGACCCAGTACTTC. It specifies CASSFTGQETQYF.

V is TRBV12-3 or TRBV12-4 and J is TRBJ2-5; D not certain. Trimming left V 3 bases short and J 9 bases short, with 14 bases between. The CDR3 contains 13 residues. DNA for the CDR3: TGTGCCAGCAGTTTGGAGAGGAGTTCCCCCCAGTACTTC. Translation gives CASSLERSSPQYF.